This T cell receptor (beta chain) is drawn from a study of T cells in women clearing cervical HPV infection. Study outcomes and limitations: It is unknown whether associations predate infection; no effector/memory or HPV-specific sorting. Richness differences could reflect unmeasured T-cell content per sample.

The CDR3 spans 16 residues. Germline lookup yields CDR1 DFQATT and CDR2 SNEGSKA (reference sequence). V was clipped by 6 bases and J by 0 bases, with 18 bases between them. HPV was found by MY09/MY11 PCR and dot-blot genotyping. Produced via immunoSEQ multiplex PCR; TCRdb's table is partial and in-frame only. Its clone listing holds under 20,000 clones. Worth noting for this clone: Its antigen is undetermined. The CDR3 extends 3 residues past the end of the read, so its final part is completed from the germline J gene.

Sequencing used blood buffy coat. The TCR was taken from a woman aged 18-70 years with a cervical HPV16 infection that either progressed to CIN3+ or cleared (not recorded which). V and J are TRBV20-1 and TRBJ2-1; tentatively, D is TRBD1 (6 bases). The CDR3 loop reads CSAPSPGTLSYNEQFF. CDR3 DNA, as far as it was read: TGCAGTGCCCCCAGCCCTGGGACACTCTCCTACAATGAG.